A selection of T cell receptor beta chains follows, all from one sample in a study of CD8+CD57+ T cells in acquired aplastic anemia. In TCRdb, the reads were re-called with MiXCR into one record per CDR3 protein. The sample includes 270,000 or so distinct CDR3 sequences, less than 85% seen only once; the top ten take about two fifths. Sequencing was done on a sample of sorted CD4+, CD8+, or CD8+CD57+ T cells (not recorded which) from PBMCs. These TCRs come from a human donor with aplastic anemia. The CDR3 runs from the conserved cysteine through the conserved F or W. D genes are given only for firm matches. Size is omitted from some rows. Given values are once, few, many or a class for expanded clones.

j_call,d_call,clone_size,v_call,cdr3_aa,cdr3_nt
TRBJ2-3,NA,NA,TRBV7-8,CASSLAGSPEEQYF,TGTGCCAGCAGCTTAGCCGGAAGTCCCGAGGAGCAGTATTTT
TRBJ2-3,NA,NA,TRBV9,CASSVGSDAQDFQYF,TGTGCCAGCAGCGTAGGTTCCGATGCGCAGGATTTTCAGTATTTT
TRBJ2-5,NA,NA,TRBV7-2,CASSPSGGEAQYF,TGTGCCAGCAGCCCCTCTGGGGGAGAGGCCCAGTACTTC
TRBJ2-1,NA,NA,TRBV7-8,CASSLAGGAETHDQFF,TGTGCCAGCAGCTTAGCGGGAGGTGCCGAGACGCATGATCAGTTCTTC
TRBJ1-2,TRBD1,NA,TRBV5-1,CASSDGQGDGYIF,TGCGCCAGCAGCGACGGACAGGGGGATGGCTACATCTTC
TRBJ1-1,NA,NA,TRBV9,CASSAADSQAFF,TGTGCCAGCAGCGCGGCGGACTCTCAGGCATTCTTT
TRBJ2-3,NA,NA,TRBV7-3,CASRIQSNTLYF,TGTGCCAGCAGAATACAGTCAAACACGCTTTATTTC
TRBJ1-5,NA,many,TRBV27,CASSLWGIEGNQPQHF,TGTGCCAGCAGTTTATGGGGAATTGAGGGCAATCAGCCCCAGCATTTT
TRBJ2-3,NA,NA,TRBV20-1,CSARGGVATDTQYF,TGCAGTGCTAGAGGAGGGGTAGCTACAGATACGCAGTATTTT
TRBJ2-7,NA,NA,TRBV7-9,CASSAVAETQYDGYF,TGTGCCAGCAGCGCAGTAGCAGAGACCCAGTACGACGGGTACTTC
TRBJ2-1,NA,NA,TRBV2,CASREGGTDAQYEHFF,TGTGCCAGCAGGGAGGGGGGCACAGACGCGCAGTATGAGCACTTCTTC
TRBJ2-7,TRBD1,NA,TRBV7-2,CASSLTGGSFYEQYF,TGTGCCAGCAGCTTGACAGGGGGCAGTTTTTACGAGCAGTACTTC
TRBJ1-5,NA,once,TRBV12-3/TRBV12-4,CASSLASAGAVWHQPQHF,TGTGCCAGCAGTTTAGCTTCGGCAGGGGCTGTTTGGCATCAGCCCCAGCATTTT
TRBJ2-5,NA,NA,TRBV7-9,CATSVGSEQENQYF,TGTGCCACCAGCGTAGGGAGCGAGCAGGAGAATCAGTACTTC
TRBJ2-3,NA,NA,TRBV15,CATSRDRGRHTQYF,TGTGCCACCAGCAGAGATCGGGGGCGCCATACGCAGTATTTT
TRBJ1-6,TRBD1,NA,TRBV6-1,CASSAPGQGNSPLHF,TGTGCCAGCAGTGCCCCGGGACAGGGGAATTCACCCCTCCACTTT
TRBJ2-3,TRBD2,NA,TRBV9,CASSVAGGHDSHYF,TGTGCCAGCAGCGTAGCGGGGGGTCACGATTCACACTATTTT
TRBJ1-1,TRBD1,few,TRBV5-1,CASSSTGYTEAFF,TGTGCCAGCAGCTCGACAGGGTACACTGAAGCTTTCTTT
TRBJ2-1,NA,NA,TRBV19,CASIIVGGAYNEQFF,TGTGCCAGTATTATAGTGGGCGGAGCCTACAATGAGCAGTTCTTC
TRBJ2-6,NA,NA,TRBV11-3,CASSPPGPGFSSGANVLTF,TGTGCCAGCAGCCCCCCAGGACCAGGTTTTAGCTCTGGGGCCAACGTCCTGACTTTC
TRBJ1-1,TRBD1,NA,TRBV25-1,CASSDDRATGTEAFF,TGTGCCAGCAGTGACGACAGGGCGACGGGCACTGAAGCTTTCTTT
TRBJ1-2,TRBD1,few,TRBV2,CASRDRGVGYTF,TGTGCCAGCAGGGACAGGGGTGTTGGCTACACCTTC
TRBJ2-3,NA,NA,TRBV7-9,CASLGENSYEQYVF,TGTGCCAGCCTGGGGGAGAACTCCTACGAGCAGTACGTCTTT
TRBJ2-1,NA,few,TRBV7-6,CASSLAHGTKNTQFF,TGTGCCAGCAGCTTAGCCCACGGGACAAAAAATACCCAGTTCTTT
TRBJ1-6,NA,NA,TRBV5-1,CASSLQGNNNSPLHF,TGCGCCAGCAGCTTGCAGGGGAACAATAATTCACCCCTCCACTTT
TRBJ2-1,NA,NA,TRBV11-3,CASSFHPDGGGEQFF,TGTGCCAGCAGCTTTCATCCAGACGGGGGTGGTGAGCAGTTCTTC
TRBJ1-6,NA,NA,TRBV5-6,CASCLGKSGYNSPLHF,TGTGCCAGCTGCTTGGGGAAGAGCGGCTATAATTCACCCCTCCACTTT